This T cell receptor (beta chain) was identified in a study of control samples from healthy donors and cancer patients. The table came from immunoSEQ multiplex PCR; TCRdb's copy has only in-frame clones and leaves some out. The table includes approximately 90,000 clones, 85% detected once. The V gene lost 0 bases and the J gene lost 4 bases, with 13 bases spanning the gap. The CDR3 is 15 residues long. Germline loops: CDR1 SGHRS, CDR2 YFSETQ. Material for sequencing was blood. The chain combines TRBV5-1 with TRBJ1-1; D might be TRBD1 (5 bases). The source of this sequence is a man aged 30-40 years in good health. CDR3 protein: CASSLEGVWSTEAFF. Here the CDR3 DNA reads TGCGCCAGCAGCTTGGAAGGGGTTTGGAGCACTGAAGCTTTCTTT. The full variable domain, completed using reference TRBV5-1 and TRBJ1-1, is KAGVTQTPRYLIKTRGQQVTLSCSPISGHRSVSWYQQTPGQGLQFLFEYFSETQRNKGNFPGRFSGRQFSNSRSEMNVSTLELGDSALYLCASSLEGVWSTEAFFGQGTRLTVV.